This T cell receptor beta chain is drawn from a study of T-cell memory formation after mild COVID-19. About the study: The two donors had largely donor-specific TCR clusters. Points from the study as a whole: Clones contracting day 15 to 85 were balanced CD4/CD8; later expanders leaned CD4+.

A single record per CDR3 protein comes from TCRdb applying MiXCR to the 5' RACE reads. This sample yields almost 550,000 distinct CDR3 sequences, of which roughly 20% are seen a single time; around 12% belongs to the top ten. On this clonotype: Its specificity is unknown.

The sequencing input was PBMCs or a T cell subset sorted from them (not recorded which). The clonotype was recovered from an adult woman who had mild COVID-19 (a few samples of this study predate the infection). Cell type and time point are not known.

CDR3 in DNA: TGTGCCAGCAGCTTACGGAGGGACAGGGGTAACATTCAGTACTTC. Translated: CASSLRRDRGNIQYF. The chain has TRBV7-2 and TRBJ2-4; 10 bases match TRBD1. The V and J ends lost 2 bases and 7 bases, in that order; junction bases with no gene match: 5. Per the germline V gene, CDR1 is SGHTA and CDR2 is FQGNSA. The CDR3 loop spans 15 amino acids.